The TCR beta chain under discussion was sequenced for a study of blood T cell repertoires in COVID-19. Background on the study: PBMCs, B-cell-depleted T cells, or T cells provided the cDNA or gDNA that made up the material.

In the authors' workflow: The authors estimated nucleated cell counts from reference gene primer amplification. Some clones are missing from TCRdb's copy, which holds only in-frame ones; the method was immunoSEQ multiplex PCR. V and J calls and clone size are copied from that table; D and trimming were computed from the DNA. The sample has some 260,000 clones, approximately 91% seen once. The material sequenced was peripheral blood. This TCR came from a woman aged 40-49 years who had recovered from COVID-19.

CDR3 nucleotide sequence: TGTGCCAGTCGGCCGGGACAGGGGTACGGGGAGCAGTTCTTC. It yields the protein CASRPGQGYGEQFF. The V call is TRBV27, the J call TRBJ2-1, with 10 positions matching TRBD1. Germline-derived CDR1 and CDR2 are MNHEY and SMNVEV (reference sequence). V lost 9 bases to trimming and J lost 10 bases; unmatched junction nucleotides: 12. The CDR3 spans 14 residues.